Included here is one T cell receptor (beta chain) sequence, with context. Its antigen is undetermined. The junction had 5 bases not matched to a gene; V was cut back by 5 bases and J by 6 bases. CDR3 length: 13 residues. Germline V gives CDR1 ENHRY, CDR2 SYGVKD. These data belong to a study of blood T cells in healthy people across ages. Study findings and constraints: In the absence of known donor CMV status, changes in expanded clonotypes were possibly confounded.

Using a J-beta primer mix together with a sample-barcoded 5' primer, a second PCR was run for roughly 7 to 11 cycles. Carrying 12 random nucleotides, a template-switch adaptor labeled each individual cDNA molecule. One entry per CDR3 protein, called by TCRdb with MiXCR from the 5' RACE reads. The sample contains approximately 1.5 million distinct CDR3 sequences, approximately 39% of which appear only once. This TCR derives from a woman aged 18-29 years in good health. Sequencing input: blood. The V call is TRBV10-3, the J call TRBJ1-2, with 8 bases lining up with TRBD1. The CDR3 region is CAISLQGADGYTF. For the CDR3, the DNA is TGTGCCATCAGTCTTCAGGGGGCCGATGGCTACACCTTC.